This is a list of T cell receptor beta chains from one sample in a study of neurological immune-mediated disorders. A single record per CDR3 protein comes from TCRdb applying MiXCR to the 5' RACE reads. The sample contains almost 30,000 distinct CDR3 sequences, about 12% of which appear only once. Sequenced input: PBMCs. Receptors were obtained from a woman in her sixties in good health. The CDR3 runs from the conserved cysteine through the conserved F or W. The D gene is left open where the match is weak. Clone size is stated in some rows and not others, as once, few, many or a class when expanded.

d_gene | abundance | j_gene | v_gene | CDR3aa | CDR3nt
. | . | TRBJ2-3 | TRBV20-1 | CSASGAGRPRGSQYF | TGCAGTGCTTCAGGAGCGGGCCGCCCCAGGGGTTCGCAGTATTTT
TRBD1 | many | TRBJ2-7 | TRBV20-1 | CSARGWTGSYEQYF | TGCAGTGCTAGAGGCTGGACAGGGAGCTACGAGCAGTACTTC
TRBD2 | many | TRBJ2-5 | TRBV5-1 | CASSLAFSGGRETQYF | TGCGCCAGCAGCTTGGCTTTCAGCGGGGGGCGAGAGACCCAGTACTTC
. | many | TRBJ2-7 | TRBV20-1 | CSASKDRPYEQYF | TGCAGTGCTAGTAAGGACAGACCCTACGAGCAGTACTTC
. | many | TRBJ2-2 | TRBV9 | CASSPPRLGGTGELFF | TGTGCCAGCAGCCCCCCAAGGTTGGGTGGCACCGGGGAGCTGTTTTTT
TRBD1 | many | TRBJ1-2 | TRBV5-1 | CASSFSQGAMGYTF | TGCGCCAGCAGCTTTTCACAGGGGGCGATGGGCTACACCTTC
. | many | TRBJ1-2 | TRBV12-3/TRBV12-4 | CASSSLRALRGSYTF | TGTGCCAGCAGTTCGCTAAGGGCCCTTCGGGGAAGCTACACCTTC
. | many | TRBJ2-1 | TRBV5-1 | CASSTGDSYNEQFF | TGCGCCAGCAGCACGGGGGATTCCTACAATGAGCAGTTCTTC
TRBD1 | many | TRBJ1-2 | TRBV11-2 | CASSLGDRAWGYTF | TGTGCCAGCAGCTTAGGGGACAGGGCGTGGGGCTACACCTTC
TRBD2 | many | TRBJ2-3 | TRBV20-1 | CSARDASGGTDTQYF | TGCAGTGCTAGAGACGCTAGCGGGGGCACAGATACGCAGTATTTT
. | many | TRBJ2-2 | TRBV5-1 | CASSPVRGASDTGELFF | TGCGCCAGCAGCCCCGTCCGGGGGGCGTCCGACACCGGGGAGCTGTTTTTT
. | many | TRBJ2-7 | TRBV5-1 | CASSLGPTPLSYEQYF | TGCGCCAGCAGCTTGGGGCCGACACCACTCTCCTACGAGCAGTACTTC
TRBD2 | many | TRBJ2-5 | TRBV7-9 | CASSFGGGETQYF | TGTGCCAGCAGCTTCGGGGGGGGTGAGACCCAGTACTTC
TRBD1 | . | TRBJ1-2 | TRBV6-5 | CASSLTRDRVNYGYTF | TGTGCCAGCAGTCTTACGCGGGACAGGGTTAACTATGGCTACACCTTC
. | . | TRBJ1-1 | TRBV6-1 | CASHEGLDTEAFF | TGTGCCAGCCACGAGGGGTTGGACACTGAAGCTTTCTTT
TRBD1 | many | TRBJ1-2 | TRBV5-6 | CASSLGERTGGKYGYTF | TGTGCCAGCAGCTTGGGTGAAAGGACAGGGGGCAAGTATGGCTACACCTTC
TRBD2 | many | TRBJ2-1 | TRBV5-1 | CASLPGLAGNEQFF | TGCGCCAGCTTGCCGGGACTAGCGGGGAATGAGCAGTTCTTC
TRBD2 | . | TRBJ2-1 | TRBV20-1 | CSARDQAGGTYNEQFF | TGCAGTGCTAGAGATCAAGCGGGGGGGACCTACAATGAGCAGTTCTTC
TRBD2 | many | TRBJ2-3 | TRBV19 | CASSLAGGQGDTQYF | TGTGCCAGTAGTCTAGCGGGGGGCCAGGGAGATACGCAGTATTTT
. | . | TRBJ2-2 | TRBV5-1 | CAIIFEDSGELFF | TGCGCCATCATCTTCGAGGACTCCGGGGAGCTGTTTTTT
TRBD1 | medium-sized | TRBJ2-7 | TRBV7-2 | CASSLSQGAGEQYF | TGTGCCAGCAGCTTATCACAGGGGGCGGGTGAGCAGTACTTC
TRBD2 | many | TRBJ2-3 | TRBV7-8 | CASNLLGVTSSLPDTQYF | TGTGCCAGCAATCTCCTCGGCGTGACTAGCTCCCTTCCAGATACGCAGTATTTT
. | many | TRBJ2-4 | TRBV5-1 | CASSLAGRDSRQYF | TGCGCCAGCAGCTTGGCGGGCAGGGATTCACGCCAGTACTTC
. | many | TRBJ1-5 | TRBV4-3 | CASSQEGSGEVSNQPQHF | TGCGCCAGCAGCCAAGAAGGTTCAGGGGAAGTGAGCAATCAGCCCCAGCATTTT
TRBD2 | many | TRBJ2-3 | TRBV7-2 | CASSTPGGGGGVSTQYF | TGTGCCAGCAGCACCCCCGGCGGTGGGGGGGGGGTGTCTACGCAGTATTTT
TRBD2 | many | TRBJ2-3 | TRBV5-1 | CASSSYSGITSTDTQYF | TGCGCCAGCAGCTCTTATAGCGGGATTACCAGCACAGATACGCAGTATTTT
TRBD2 | many | TRBJ2-2 | TRBV4-2 | CASSQVAGVNTGELFF | TGTGCCAGCAGCCAAGTAGCGGGGGTAAACACCGGGGAGCTGTTTTTT
TRBD1 | many | TRBJ1-1 | TRBV20-1 | CSARSPGGDTEAFF | TGCAGTGCTAGATCCCCAGGGGGGGACACTGAAGCTTTCTTT
. | . | TRBJ1-1 | TRBV11-2 | CARSFAEGDTEAFF | TGTGCCAGAAGTTTTGCCGAGGGGGACACTGAAGCTTTCTTT
. | many | TRBJ1-5 | TRBV3-1 | CASSQDYGYGNQPQHF | TGTGCCAGCAGCCAAGACTATGGATACGGCAATCAGCCCCAGCATTTT
TRBD1 | . | TRBJ1-1 | TRBV18 | CASSPDRKTEAFF | TGTGCCAGCTCACCGGACAGGAAAACTGAAGCTTTCTTT
. | many | TRBJ1-4 | TRBV20-1 | CSVGTATTNEKLFF | TGCAGTGTCGGGACGGCCACAACTAATGAAAAACTGTTTTTT
TRBD2 | . | TRBJ2-5 | TRBV7-6 | CAISPPGGARETQNF | TGTGCCATCAGCCCCCCCGGGGGGGCGAGGGAGACCCAGAACTTC
TRBD2 | many | TRBJ2-1 | TRBV20-1 | CSASGGGSEQFF | TGCAGTGCAAGCGGGGGGGGCAGTGAGCAGTTCTTC
. | . | TRBJ2-3 | TRBV6-2/TRBV6-3 | CASTISWGQDTQYF | TGTGCCAGCACGATAAGCTGGGGGCAGGATACGCAGTATTTT
TRBD2 | many | TRBJ2-1 | TRBV7-9 | CASSFNQLAGGEFF | TGTGCCAGCAGCTTCAACCAGCTAGCGGGGGGTGAGTTCTTC
TRBD2 | many | TRBJ2-2 | TRBV19 | CASSSGTSGATGELFF | TGTGCCAGTAGCTCCGGGACTAGCGGGGCCACCGGGGAGCTGTTTTTT
. | many | TRBJ1-4 | TRBV3-1 | CASSQDRGVIGEKLFF | TGTGCCAGCAGCCAAGATCGGGGGGTAATAGGTGAAAAACTGTTTTTT
TRBD1 | . | TRBJ1-6 | TRBV20-1 | CSAGRTGGVSPLHF | TGCAGTGCTGGACGTACAGGGGGCGTTTCACCCCTCCACTTT
TRBD1 | many | TRBJ1-1 | TRBV29-1 | CSGRQGNTEAFF | TGCAGCGGTAGACAGGGGAACACTGAAGCTTTCTTT
. | many | TRBJ2-1 | TRBV6-2/TRBV6-3 | CASSFLDSGYNEQFF | TGTGCCAGCAGTTTTTTGGACAGCGGATACAATGAGCAGTTCTTC
. | medium-sized | TRBJ2-7 | TRBV14 | CATSTGSHEQYF | TGTGCCACCTCTACAGGCTCCCACGAGCAGTACTTC
TRBD1 | many | TRBJ1-2 | TRBV7-3 | CASSQGTGERYTF | TGTGCCAGCAGCCAGGGGACAGGGGAGCGCTACACCTTC
. | many | TRBJ2-1 | TRBV5-1 | CASSLVPNEQFF | TGCGCCAGCAGCTTGGTACCCAATGAGCAGTTCTTC